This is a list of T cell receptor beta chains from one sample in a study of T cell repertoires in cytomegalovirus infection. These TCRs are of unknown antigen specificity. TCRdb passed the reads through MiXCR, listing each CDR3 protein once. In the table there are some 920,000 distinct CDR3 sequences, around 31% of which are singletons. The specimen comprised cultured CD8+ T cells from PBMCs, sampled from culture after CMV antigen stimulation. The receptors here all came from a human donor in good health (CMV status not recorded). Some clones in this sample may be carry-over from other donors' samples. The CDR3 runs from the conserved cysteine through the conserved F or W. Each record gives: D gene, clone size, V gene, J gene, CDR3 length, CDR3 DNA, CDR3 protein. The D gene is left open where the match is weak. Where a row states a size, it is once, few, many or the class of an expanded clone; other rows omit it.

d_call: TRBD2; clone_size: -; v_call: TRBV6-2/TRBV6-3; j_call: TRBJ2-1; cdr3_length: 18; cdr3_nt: TGTGCCAACAGTTCACTAGGGACTAGCGGACGCTCCTACAATGAGCAGTTCTTC; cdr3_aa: CANSSLGTSGRSYNEQFF
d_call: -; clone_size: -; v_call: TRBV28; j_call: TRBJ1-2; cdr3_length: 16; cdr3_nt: TGTGCCAGCAGGCTTATAGGGCAGCGGACTAACTATGGCTACACCTTC; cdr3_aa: CASRLIGQRTNYGYTF
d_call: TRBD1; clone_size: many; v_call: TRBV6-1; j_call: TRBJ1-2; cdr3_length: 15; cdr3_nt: TGTGCCAGCAGTTCCCGGGACAGGGGTAACTATGGCTACACCTTC; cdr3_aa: CASSSRDRGNYGYTF
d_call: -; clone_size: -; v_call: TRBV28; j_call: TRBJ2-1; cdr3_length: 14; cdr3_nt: TGTGCCAGCAACATAGGGGCTCCCTACAATGAGCAGTTCTTC; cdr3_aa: CASNIGAPYNEQFF
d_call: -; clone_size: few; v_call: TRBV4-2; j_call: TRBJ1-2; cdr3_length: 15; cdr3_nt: TGTGCCAGCAGCCAAGGACGGGGTGTGGGCTATGGCTACACCTTC; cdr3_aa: CASSQGRGVGYGYTF
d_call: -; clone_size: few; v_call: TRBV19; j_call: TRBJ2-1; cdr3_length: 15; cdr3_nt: TGTGCCAGTAGTATGGTCTCGAGCTCCTACAATGAGCAGTTCTTC; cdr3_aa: CASSMVSSSYNEQFF
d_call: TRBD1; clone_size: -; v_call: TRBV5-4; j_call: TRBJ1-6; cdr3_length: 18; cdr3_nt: TGTGCCAGCAGCCGCGGGCTCCGGGACAGGGGGCATAATTCACCCCTCCACTTT; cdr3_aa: CASSRGLRDRGHNSPLHF
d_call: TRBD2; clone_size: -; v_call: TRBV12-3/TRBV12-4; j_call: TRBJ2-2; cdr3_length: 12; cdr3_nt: TGTGCCAGCAGTTGGGGGGGCGGGGAGCTGTTTTTT; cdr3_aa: CASSWGGGELFF
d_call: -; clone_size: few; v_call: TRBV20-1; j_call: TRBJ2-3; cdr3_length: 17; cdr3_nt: TGCAGTGCTAGAGATGGGCCTACGGGGAGGTACACAGATACGCAGTATTTT; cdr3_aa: CSARDGPTGRYTDTQYF
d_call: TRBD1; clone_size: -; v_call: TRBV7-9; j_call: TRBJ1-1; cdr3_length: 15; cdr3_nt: TGTGCCAGCAGCATCCCGGGACAGATGAACACTGAAGCTTTCTTT; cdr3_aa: CASSIPGQMNTEAFF
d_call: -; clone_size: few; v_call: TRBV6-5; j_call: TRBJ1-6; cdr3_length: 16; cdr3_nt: TGTGCCAGCAGCCATAAGTACCCCTCCTATAATTCACCCCTCCACTTT; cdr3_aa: CASSHKYPSYNSPLHF
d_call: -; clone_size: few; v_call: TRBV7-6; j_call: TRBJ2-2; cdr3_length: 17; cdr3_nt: TGTGCCAGCAGCTGGGAAAAGACAGGCTCGAACACCGGGGAGCTGTTTTTT; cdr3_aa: CASSWEKTGSNTGELFF
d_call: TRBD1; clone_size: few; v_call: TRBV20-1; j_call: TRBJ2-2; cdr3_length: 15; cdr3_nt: TGCAGTGTCCGACCGGGACAGGGTGGTCCCGGGGAGCTGTTTTTT; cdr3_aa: CSVRPGQGGPGELFF
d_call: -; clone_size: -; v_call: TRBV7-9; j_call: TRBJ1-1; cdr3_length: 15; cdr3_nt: TGTGCCAGCAGCTCTCTCCACCGTGGGGGGCCTGAAGCTTTCTTT; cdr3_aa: CASSSLHRGGPEAFF
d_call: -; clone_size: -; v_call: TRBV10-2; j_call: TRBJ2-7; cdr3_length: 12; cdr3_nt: TGCGCCAGCAGGGACAGTGGCAACGAGCAGTACTTC; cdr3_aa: CASRDSGNEQYF
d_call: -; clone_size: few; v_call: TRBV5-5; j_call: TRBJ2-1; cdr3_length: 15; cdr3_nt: TGTGCCAGCAGCCTGGAGCGGATGTTTTACAATGAGCAGTTCTTC; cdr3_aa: CASSLERMFYNEQFF
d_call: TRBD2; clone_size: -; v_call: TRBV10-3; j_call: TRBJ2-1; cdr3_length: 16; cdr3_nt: TGTGCCATCAGTACCAACCGGGCTAGCGGGCATAATGAGCAGTTCTTC; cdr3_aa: CAISTNRASGHNEQFF
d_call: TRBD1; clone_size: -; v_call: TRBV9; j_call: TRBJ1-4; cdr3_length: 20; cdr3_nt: TGTGCCAGCAGCGTAAATCCCTCCGGGACAGGGGGCGCATCGGGTGAAAAACTGTTTTTT; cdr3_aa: CASSVNPSGTGGASGEKLFF
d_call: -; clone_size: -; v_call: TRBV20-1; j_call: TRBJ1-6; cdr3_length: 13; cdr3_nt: TGCAGTCCCCCGAGGGAGGCCAATTCACCCCTCCACTTT; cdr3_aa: CSPPREANSPLHF
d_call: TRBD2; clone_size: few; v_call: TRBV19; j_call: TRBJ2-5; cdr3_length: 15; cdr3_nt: TGTGCCAGTAGTATCGGAACTAGCGGGGAAGAGACCCAGTACTTC; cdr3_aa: CASSIGTSGEETQYF
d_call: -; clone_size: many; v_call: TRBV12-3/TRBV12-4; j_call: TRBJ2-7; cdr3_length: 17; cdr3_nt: TGTGCCAGCCGGAGGGGCTATGCCTCCGGTCCTACCTACGAGCAGTACTTC; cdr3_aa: CASRRGYASGPTYEQYF
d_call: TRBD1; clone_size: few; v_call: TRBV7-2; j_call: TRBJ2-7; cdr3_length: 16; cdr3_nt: TGTGCCAGCAGCTACAGGGGCGCGGAGATAGTCTACGAGCAGTACTTC; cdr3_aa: CASSYRGAEIVYEQYF
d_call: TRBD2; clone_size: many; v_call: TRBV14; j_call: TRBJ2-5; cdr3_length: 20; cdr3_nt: TGTGCCAGCAGCCAAGGGCCTGGAGTGACTAGCGGGGACCTACAAGAGACCCAGTACTTC; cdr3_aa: CASSQGPGVTSGDLQETQYF
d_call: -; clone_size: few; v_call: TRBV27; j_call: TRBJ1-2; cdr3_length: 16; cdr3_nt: TGTGCCAGCAGTACCCTACCGAAATCAGCTGGCTATGGCTACACCTTC; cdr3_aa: CASSTLPKSAGYGYTF
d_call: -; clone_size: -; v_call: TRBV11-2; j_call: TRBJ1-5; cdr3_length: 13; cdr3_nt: TGTGCCAGCAGCCCCAATGGGGGGCAGCCCCAGCATTTT; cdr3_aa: CASSPNGGQPQHF
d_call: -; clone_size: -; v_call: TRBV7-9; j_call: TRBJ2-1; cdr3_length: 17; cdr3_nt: TGTGCCAGCAGCCCCCTGGAGGGCCCAGAGTCCTACAATGAGCAGTTCTTC; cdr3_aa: CASSPLEGPESYNEQFF
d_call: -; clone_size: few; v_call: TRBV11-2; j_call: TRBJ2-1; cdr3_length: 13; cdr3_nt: TGTGCCAGCAGCTTAGAACTAGTGATTGAGCAGTTCTTC; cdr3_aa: CASSLELVIEQFF
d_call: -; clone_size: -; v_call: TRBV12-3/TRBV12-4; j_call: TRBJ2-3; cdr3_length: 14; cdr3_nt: TGTGCCAGCAGTTTAATGAGCGTTGCAGATACGCAGTATTTT; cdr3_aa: CASSLMSVADTQYF
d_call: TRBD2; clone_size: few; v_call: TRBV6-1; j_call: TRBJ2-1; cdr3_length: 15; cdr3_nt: TGTGCCAGCACCAACGGGGGGGCCTCCTACAATGAGCAGTTCTTC; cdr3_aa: CASTNGGASYNEQFF
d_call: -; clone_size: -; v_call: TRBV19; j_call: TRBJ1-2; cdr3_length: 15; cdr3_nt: TGTGCCAGTAGTAACCGACAGTTTGGTTCGCCCGGCTACACCTTC; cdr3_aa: CASSNRQFGSPGYTF
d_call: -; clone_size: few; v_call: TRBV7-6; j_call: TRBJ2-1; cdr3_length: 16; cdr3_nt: TGTGCCAGCAGCTTATTAGTGGGCCGGTCCTACAATGAGCAGTTCTTC; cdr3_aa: CASSLLVGRSYNEQFF
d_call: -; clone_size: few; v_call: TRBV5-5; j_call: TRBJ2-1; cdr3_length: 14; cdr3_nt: TGTGCCAGCAGCCCTCGTACTAACTACAATGAGCAGTTCTTC; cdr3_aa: CASSPRTNYNEQFF
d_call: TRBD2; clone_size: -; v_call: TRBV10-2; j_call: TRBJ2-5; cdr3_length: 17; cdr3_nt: TGCGCCAGCGGCGGACTAGCGGGGGCCCCGACGCAAGAGACCCAGTACTTC; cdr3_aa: CASGGLAGAPTQETQYF
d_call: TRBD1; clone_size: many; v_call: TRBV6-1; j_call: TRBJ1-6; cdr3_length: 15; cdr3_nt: TGTGCCAGCTCACTTGAGGGGGCAGGGAATTCACCCCTCCACTTT; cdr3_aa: CASSLEGAGNSPLHF
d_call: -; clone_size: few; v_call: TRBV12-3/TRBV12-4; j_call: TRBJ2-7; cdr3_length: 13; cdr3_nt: TGTGCCAGCAGTTTAGCGTGGACCTACGAGCAGTACTTC; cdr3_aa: CASSLAWTYEQYF
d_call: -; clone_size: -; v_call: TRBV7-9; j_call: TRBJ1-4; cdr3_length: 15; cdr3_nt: TGTGCCAGCAGCTCCCCGGGACCGCGTAATGAAAAACTGTTTTTT; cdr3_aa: CASSSPGPRNEKLFF
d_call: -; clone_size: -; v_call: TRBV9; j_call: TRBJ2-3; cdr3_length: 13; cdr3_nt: TGTGCCAGCCAACCTGGTGGTTGGGATACGCAGTATTTT; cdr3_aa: CASQPGGWDTQYF
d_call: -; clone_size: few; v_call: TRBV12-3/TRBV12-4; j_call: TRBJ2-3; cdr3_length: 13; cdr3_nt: TGTGCCAGCAGTCGGACAGCCCCAGATACGCAGTATTTT; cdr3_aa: CASSRTAPDTQYF
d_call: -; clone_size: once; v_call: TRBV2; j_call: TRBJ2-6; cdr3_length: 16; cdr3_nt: TGTGCCAGCAGGACCAAGACAGTGTCTGGGGCCAACGTCCTGACTTTC; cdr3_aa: CASRTKTVSGANVLTF
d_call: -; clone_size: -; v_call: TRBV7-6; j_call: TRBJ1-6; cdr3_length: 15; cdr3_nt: TGTGTCAGCAGCGAAGACACCAACTATAATTCACCCCTCCACTTT; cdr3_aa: CVSSEDTNYNSPLHF
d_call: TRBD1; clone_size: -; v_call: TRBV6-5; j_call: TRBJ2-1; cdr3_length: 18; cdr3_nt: TGTGCCAGCAGTTACGGACAGGGGGCCTCTAGTTGGGACAATGAGCAGTTCTTC; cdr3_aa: CASSYGQGASSWDNEQFF
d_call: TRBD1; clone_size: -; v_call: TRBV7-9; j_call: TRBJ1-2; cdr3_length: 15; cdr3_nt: TGTGCCAGCAGCGCCGGGACAGCCTCTCTCTATGGCTACACCTTC; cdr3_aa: CASSAGTASLYGYTF
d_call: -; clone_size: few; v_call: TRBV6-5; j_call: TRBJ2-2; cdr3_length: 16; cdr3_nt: TGTGCCAGCAGTAGTACAGCGCCGGGCTGGTTCGGGGAGCTGTTTTTT; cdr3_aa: CASSSTAPGWFGELFF
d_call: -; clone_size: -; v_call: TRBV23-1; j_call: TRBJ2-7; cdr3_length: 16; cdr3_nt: TGCGCCAGCAGTCCCCGAGGCGGGACAAGCTCCTACGAGCAGTACTTC; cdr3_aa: CASSPRGGTSSYEQYF